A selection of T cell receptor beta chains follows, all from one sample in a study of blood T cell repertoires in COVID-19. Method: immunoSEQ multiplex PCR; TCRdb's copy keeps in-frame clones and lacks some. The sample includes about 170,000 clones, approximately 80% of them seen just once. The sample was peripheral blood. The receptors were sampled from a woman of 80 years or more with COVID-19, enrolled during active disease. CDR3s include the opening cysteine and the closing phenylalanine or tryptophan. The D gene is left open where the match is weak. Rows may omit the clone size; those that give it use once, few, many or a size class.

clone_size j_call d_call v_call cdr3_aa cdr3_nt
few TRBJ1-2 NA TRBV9 CASSPLVVANYGYTF TGTGCCAGCAGCCCCCTTGTGGTGGCCAACTATGGCTACACCTTC
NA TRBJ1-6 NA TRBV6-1 CASSEARASAGTYNSPLHF TGTGCCAGCAGTGAAGCGCGCGCCAGCGCAGGGACCTATAATTCACCCCTCCACTTT
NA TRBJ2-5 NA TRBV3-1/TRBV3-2 CASSQVISETQYF TGTGCCAGCAGCCAGGTCATTAGTGAGACCCAGTACTTC
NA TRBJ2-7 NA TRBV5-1 CASRNRDSDYEQYF TGCGCCAGCAGAAATCGGGACTCAGACTACGAGCAGTACTTC
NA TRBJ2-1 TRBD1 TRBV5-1 CASSGPGQGARSEQFF TGCGCCAGCAGCGGCCCGGGACAGGGGGCGCGGAGTGAGCAGTTCTTC
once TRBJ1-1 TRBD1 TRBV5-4 CASSLLRDRGFMGTEAFF TGTGCCAGCAGCTTACTCCGGGACAGGGGGTTCATGGGGACTGAAGCTTTCTTT
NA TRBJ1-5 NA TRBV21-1 CARERRGHQPQHF TGTGCCAGAGAGAGGAGGGGGCATCAGCCCCAGCATTTT
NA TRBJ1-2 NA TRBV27 CASSAGGSRATYGYTF TGTGCCAGCAGCGCAGGTGGATCCCGCGCTACCTATGGCTACACCTTC
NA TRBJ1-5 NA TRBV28 CASSLFLGRGRHLQPQHF TGTGCCAGCAGTTTATTTCTGGGTCGAGGGCGGCATCTCCAGCCCCAGCATTTT
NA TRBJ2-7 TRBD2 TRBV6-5 CASSSSGTSFYEQYF TGTGCCAGCAGTTCATCCGGGACTAGCTTCTACGAGCAGTACTTC
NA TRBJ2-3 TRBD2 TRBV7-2 CASSKRGLLRTDTQYF TGTGCCAGCAGCAAAAGGGGACTACTGCGCACAGATACGCAGTATTTT
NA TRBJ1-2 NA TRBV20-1 CSSPGDYGYTF TGCAGTAGCCCAGGGGACTATGGCTACACCTTC
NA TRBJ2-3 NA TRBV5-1 CASSSAGASTDTQYF TGCGCCAGCAGCTCCGCGGGGGCTAGCACAGATACGCAGTATTTT
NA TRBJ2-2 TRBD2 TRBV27 CASSLSLAGHTGELFF TGTGCCAGCAGTTTATCGCTAGCGGGGCACACCGGGGAGCTGTTTTTT
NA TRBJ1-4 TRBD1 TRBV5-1 CASSLAGTGGEKLFF TGCGCCAGCAGCTTGGCCGGGACAGGAGGGGAAAAACTGTTTTTT
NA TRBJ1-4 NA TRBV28 CASSFSQGNEKLFF TGTGCCAGCAGTTTCTCCCAGGGTAACGAAAAACTGTTTTTT
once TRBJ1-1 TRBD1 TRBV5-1 CASSLPLTGQGKTEAFF TGCGCCAGCAGCTTACCCCTTACGGGACAGGGGAAAACTGAAGCTTTCTTT
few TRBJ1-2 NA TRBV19 CASTDQAQSWSYGYTF TGTGCCAGTACCGACCAGGCCCAATCCTGGTCCTATGGCTACACCTTC
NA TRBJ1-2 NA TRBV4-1 CASSLGVGYTF TGCGCCAGCAGCCTAGGGGTTGGCTACACCTTC
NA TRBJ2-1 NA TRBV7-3 CASSLNAGGNEQFF TGTGCCAGCAGCTTAAACGCGGGTGGAAATGAGCAGTTCTTC
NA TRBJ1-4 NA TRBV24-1 CATSDPGLPNEKLFF TGTGCCACCAGTGATCCGGGACTGCCGAATGAAAAACTGTTTTTT
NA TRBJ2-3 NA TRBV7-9 CASSLAADTQYF TGTGCCAGCAGCTTAGCCGCAGATACGCAGTATTTT
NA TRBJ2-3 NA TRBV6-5 CASSYSGQNTDTQYF TGTGCCAGCAGTTACTCTGGACAGAACACAGATACGCAGTATTTT
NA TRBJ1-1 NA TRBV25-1 CASSDTAGLGTEAFF TGTGCCAGCAGTGATACGGCAGGGCTGGGCACTGAAGCTTTCTTT
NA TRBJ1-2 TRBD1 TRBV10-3 CAIRTGGTGGYTF TGTGCCATCCGGACAGGGGGAACGGGTGGCTACACCTTC
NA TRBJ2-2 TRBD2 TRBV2 CASAGEGNTGELFF TGTGCCAGCGCGGGAGAGGGGAACACCGGGGAGCTGTTTTTT
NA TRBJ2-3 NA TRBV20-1 CSAPETDTQYF TGCAGTGCTCCAGAAACAGATACGCAGTATTTT
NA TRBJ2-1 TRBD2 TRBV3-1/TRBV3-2 CASSPLAGGYNEQFF TGTGCCAGCAGCCCACTAGCGGGAGGGTACAATGAGCAGTTCTTC
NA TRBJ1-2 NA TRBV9 CASSARGEYGYTF TGTGCCAGCAGCGCTCGGGGGGAGTATGGCTACACCTTC